The 19 T cell receptor beta chains presented below share a single source sample, sequenced in a study of shared clonotypes between healthy human individuals. Generated by immunoSEQ multiplex PCR, the TCRdb table keeps only in-frame clones and is missing some. The sample holds fewer than 700,000 clones; 70% to 80% are singletons and the top ten take approximately 12%. Specimen: PBMCs. The receptors stem from a woman in her 40s in good health. Some clones in this sample may be carry-over from other donors' samples.

This chain's CDR3 is CASSLSPGQGSYEQYF. The CDR3 DNA is TGTGCCAGCAGCCTGAGCCCGGGACAGGGTTCCTACGAGCAGTACTTC. The chain has TRBV7-9 and TRBJ2-7; 9 bases map to TRBD1. The CDR3 totals 16 residues. CDR1 SEHNR and CDR2 FQNEAQ come from the germline V gene (reference sequence). J was trimmed by 1 base and V by 5 bases; bases with no gene match: 9. Variable domain in full (rest from reference TRBV7-9 and TRBJ2-7): DTGVSQNPRHKITKRGQNVTFRCDPISEHNRLYWYRQTLGQGPEFLTYFQNEAQLEKSRLLSDRFSAERPKGSFSTLEIQRTEQGDSAMYLCASSLSPGQGSYEQYFGPGTRLTVT.

The rearrangement links TRBV18 to TRBJ2-1; perhaps TRBD2 as D (5 bases). This CDR3 comprises 13 residues. Trimming cost V 3 bases and J 5 bases, with 8 bases left between them. CDR1 and CDR2 from the germline V gene are KGHSH and LQKENI. CDR3 residues: CASSPGSDNEQFF. DNA for the CDR3: TGTGCCAGCTCACCTGGGAGCGACAATGAGCAGTTCTTC.

This sequence joins TRBV7-2 and TRBJ2-7; no clear D. In germline, CDR1 is SGHTA, CDR2 FQGNSA. V was pared by 5 bases and J by 0 bases, with 14 bases between. This CDR3 contains 15 residues. The CDR3 DNA follows: TGTGCCAGCAGCCGCCGGGTCGCCCCCTCCTACGAGCAGTACTTC. Protein product: CASSRRVAPSYEQYF.

The count of this clone is one. A far larger clone is only one base removed, so a read error is likely. Distinct nucleotide sequences in the sample also encode this CDR3. The chain's CDR3 is CAWSRQVRQETQYF. The DNA of the CDR3 is TGTGCCTGGAGCCGGCAGGTTCGACAAGAGACCCAGTACTTC. The chain has TRBV30 and TRBJ2-5; D gene unclear. In germline, CDR1 is GTSNPN, CDR2 SVGIG (reference sequence). The CDR3 length is 14 residues. V was cut by 3 bases and J by 2 bases, with 13 bases left in between.

This chain uses TRBV15 with TRBJ2-2; 7 bases are a match to TRBD1. Germline V gene sequence: CDR1 LNHNV, CDR2 YYDKDF (reference sequence). This CDR3 region has 17 residues. Trimming at V came to 2 bases and at J to 0 bases, leaving 6 bases not matched to a gene. The CDR3 DNA is TGTGCCACCAGCAGAAACCTCAGGGGGACGAACACCGGGGAGCTGTTTTTT. This sequence encodes CATSRNLRGTNTGELFF.

The chain is built from TRBV5-1 and TRBJ1-2, with D unresolved. This CDR3 is built from 15 residues. V gave up 6 bases and J gave up 5 bases, with 20 bases separating them. CDR1 is SGHRS, CDR2 YFSETQ, per germline. CDR3 in amino acids: CASKGTSSYNYGYTF. The CDR3 nucleotides are TGCGCCAGCAAGGGTACGTCCTCTTACAATTATGGCTACACCTTC.

The chain has TRBV11-2 and TRBJ1-1; 7 nucleotides align to TRBD1. The CDR3 spans 15 residues. CDR1 and CDR2 from the germline V gene are SGHAT and FQNNGV. V gave up 3 bases and J gave up 7 bases; unmatched junction bases: 11. CDR3 region: CASSFFGTDPLEAFF. The CDR3 DNA sequence: TGTGCCAGCAGCTTTTTCGGGACAGATCCACTTGAAGCTTTCTTT. Complete variable domain (other parts from reference TRBV11-2 and TRBJ1-1): EAGVAQSPRYKIIEKRQSVAFWCNPISGHATLYWYQQILGQGPKLLIQFQNNGVVDDSQLPKDRFSAERLKGVDSTLKIQPAKLEDSAVYLCASSFFGTDPLEAFFGQGTRLTVV.

V is TRBV10-1 and J is TRBJ2-1; TRBD2 matches 9 bases. V was pared by 7 bases and J by 7 bases, with 11 bases of the junction left unmatched. This CDR3 has 15 amino acids. CDR1 is WNHNN and CDR2 is SYGVQD in the germline V gene (reference sequence). In DNA, the CDR3 is TGCGCCAGCACCCGATCGATAGCGGGAGATAATGAGCAGTTCTTC. Its protein is CASTRSIAGDNEQFF.

The rearrangement links TRBV5-1 to TRBJ2-7; maybe TRBD1 (5 bases). The CDR3 loop spans 14 amino acids. V was trimmed by 0 bases and J by 0 bases, leaving 7 bases between them. The germline V gene encodes CDR1 SGHRS and CDR2 YFSETQ. This CDR3 is CASSLDRHSYEQYF. In DNA, the CDR3 is TGCGCCAGCAGCTTGGACAGGCACTCCTACGAGCAGTACTTC. Using reference TRBV5-1 and TRBJ2-7 for the parts outside the CDR3, the full variable domain is KAGVTQTPRYLIKTRGQQVTLSCSPISGHRSVSWYQQTPGQGLQFLFEYFSETQRNKGNFPGRFSGRQFSNSRSEMNVSTLELGDSALYLCASSLDRHSYEQYFGPGTRLTVT.

The gene calls are TRBV11-2 and TRBJ2-2; no firm D call. V gave up 6 bases and J gave up 4 bases, with 9 bases separating them. The CDR3 is 13 amino acids. Germline CDR1 reads SGHAT; CDR2 reads FQNNGV. CDR3 bases: TGTGCCAGCAGATCGTCCCTCACCGGGGAGCTGTTTTTT. Its translation: CASRSSLTGELFF.

The rearrangement uses TRBV5-5 and TRBJ2-1, with D tentatively TRBD1 (6 bases). Germline lookup yields CDR1 SGHKS and CDR2 YYEKEE (reference sequence). The V end lost 3 bases, the J end lost 1 base, and 11 bases lay between the germline ends. The CDR3 covers 15 residues. CDR3 nucleotide sequence: TGTGCCAGCAGCTCTTTCGGGACATCCTACAATGAGCAGTTCTTC. Its translation: CASSSFGTSYNEQFF.

The V call is TRBV6-1, the J call TRBJ1-1; no firm D call. Germline loops: CDR1 MNHNS, CDR2 SASEGT. The CDR3 loop spans 14 amino acids. V dropped 5 bases and J dropped 3 bases, with 13 bases sitting between them. The CDR3 DNA is TGTGCCAGCAGTCCCCTTGGGCCTTACACTGAAGCTTTCTTT. Translated: CASSPLGPYTEAFF.

This clone was recorded a few times. This chain uses TRBV4-2 with TRBJ1-2; 7 bases map to TRBD1. The CDR3 extends over 16 amino acids. Germline CDR1 reads LGHNA; CDR2 reads YNFKEQ. With 4 bases clipped from V and 5 bases from J, the junction kept 13 bases outside the gene matches. CDR3 in amino acids: CASSREAGGRRYGYTF. In nucleotides, the CDR3 is TGTGCCAGCAGCCGAGAGGCAGGGGGTCGGAGGTATGGCTACACCTTC.

This clone was counted at least ten times. The identical CDR3 is also encoded by other nucleotide sequences in the sample. The chain recombines TRBV30 with TRBJ2-5; 11 nucleotides line up with TRBD2. Trimming cost V 0 bases and J 4 bases; bases outside gene matches: 1. CDR1 and CDR2 from the germline V gene are GTSNPN and SVGIG (reference sequence). This CDR3 is 14 amino acids long. CDR3 in amino acids: CAWSVLAGGETQYF. The CDR3 nucleotides are TGTGCCTGGAGTGTCCTAGCGGGAGGAGAGACCCAGTACTTC. The variable domain in full, with the rest retrieved from reference TRBV30 and TRBJ2-5, is SQTIHQWPATLVQPVGSPLSLECTVEGTSNPNLYWYRQAAGRGLQLLFYSVGIGQISSEVPQNLSASRPQDRQFILSSKKLLLSDSGFYLCAWSVLAGGETQYFGPGTRLLVL.

This clone has a handful of counts. The J gene is TRBJ2-7, the V gene TRBV28, with D perhaps matching TRBD2 (6 bases). CDR1 is MDHEN and CDR2 is SYDVKM in the germline V gene. The CDR3 contains 16 residues. V lost 5 bases and J 0 bases, leaving 17 bases between the germline ends. The CDR3 here is CASSTLGGVSSYEQYF. The CDR3 bases are TGTGCCAGCAGTACTTTGGGCGGGGTGAGCTCCTACGAGCAGTACTTC.

The chain has TRBV11-3 and TRBJ2-3; D is possibly TRBD2 (6 bases). CDR1 and CDR2 from the germline V gene are SGHNT and YENEEA. Trimming stripped 3 bases from V and 0 bases from J, with 13 bases between. This CDR3 spans 16 amino acids. CDR3 sequence reads: CASSFRSGSSTDTQYF. CDR3 bases: TGTGCCAGCAGCTTCCGTAGCGGCTCTAGCACAGATACGCAGTATTTT. The whole variable domain, filled in from reference TRBV11-3 and TRBJ2-3, reads EAGVVQSPRYKIIEKKQPVAFWCNPISGHNTLYWYLQNLGQGPELLIRYENEEAVDDSQLPKDRFSAERLKGVDSTLKIQPAELGDSAVYLCASSFRSGSSTDTQYFGPGTRLTVL.

The chain uses TRBV16 and TRBJ1-5; D ambiguous. Germline CDR1 KGHSY, CDR2 FQNENV. V lost 2 bases to trimming and J lost 0 bases, with 8 bases between them. The CDR3 is made up of 15 amino acids. In DNA form, the CDR3 reads TGTGCCAGCAGCCAACGCAGCGATAGCAATCAGCCCCAGCATTTT. Encoded protein: CASSQRSDSNQPQHF.

The sample holds one count of this clone. The J gene is TRBJ1-2, the V gene TRBV7-9, with 7 bases aligning to TRBD1. CDR3 size: 12 residues. Germline CDR1 reads SEHNR; CDR2 reads FQNEAQ (reference sequence). With V trimmed by 5 bases and J by 5 bases, 2 bases remained unmatched. The CDR3 loop reads CASSRDSYGYTF. The CDR3 DNA reads TGTGCCAGCAGCCGGGACAGTTATGGCTACACCTTC.

The genes are TRBV5-1 and TRBJ1-3; no clear D gene. Trimming removed 1 base from V and 3 bases from J, with 2 bases in between. The CDR3 loop spans 12 amino acids. Per germline, CDR1 SGHRS and CDR2 YFSETQ. CDR3 nucleotides: TGCGCCAGCAGCTTGCGTGGAAACACCATATATTTT. It yields the protein CASSLRGNTIYF.